This passage covers 21 T cell receptor beta chains from one sample sequenced in a study of blood T cell repertoires in COVID-19. The protocol was immunoSEQ multiplex PCR, while the TCRdb copy is restricted to in-frame clones and leaves out a portion. Of tens of thousands of clones in the sample, about nine tenths were seen once. Sequences were obtained from peripheral blood. These receptors originate from an elderly woman with acute or convalescent COVID-19.

This clone was detected once. The chain links TRBV4-1 to TRBJ2-7; 10 nucleotides agree with TRBD1. Germline lookup yields CDR1 MGHRA and CDR2 YSYEKL. The CDR3 is 14 amino acids. The V gene end was trimmed by 4 bases and the J gene end by 0 bases; junction bases not matched to a gene: 0. The CDR3 nucleotides are TGCGCCAGCAGCCGGGACAGGGGCTCCTACGAGCAGTACTTC. Translation gives CASSRDRGSYEQYF.

The chain recombines TRBV2 with TRBJ1-1; D remains unclear. The germline gives CDR1 SNHLY, CDR2 FYNNEI. There are 12 residues in the CDR3. V lost 2 bases and J lost 5, with 6 bases in between. The CDR3 reads CASSETGTEAFF. In nucleotides, the CDR3 is TGTGCCAGCAGTGAAACGGGGACTGAAGCTTTCTTT. Using reference TRBV2 and TRBJ1-1 for the parts outside the CDR3, the full variable domain is EPEVTQTPSHQVTQMGQEVILRCVPISNHLYFYWYRQILGQKVEFLVSFYNNEISEKSEIFDDQFSVERPDGSNFTLKIRSTKLEDSAMYFCASSETGTEAFFGQGTRLTVV.

The chain carries TRBV5-4 and TRBJ2-3; possibly TRBD2 for D (5 bases). V lost 0 bases and J 7 bases, leaving 9 bases between the germline ends. Looked up from germline, CDR1 is SGHNT and CDR2 is YYREEE (reference sequence). CDR3 length equals 13 residues. The CDR3 loop reads CASSLEGLNTQYF. The CDR3 DNA sequence: TGTGCCAGCAGCTTGGAAGGACTGAATACGCAGTATTTT.

This chain joins TRBV19 and TRBJ2-2, with D maybe TRBD2 (5 bases). The CDR3 contains 15 residues. Between the trimmed V and J ends, which lost 4 bases and 0 bases, there was a span of 9 bases. Germline CDR1 is LNHDA and CDR2 is SQIVND (reference sequence). The DNA for the CDR3 is TGTGCCAGTAGTACCCCGGGGACGAACACCGGGGAGCTGTTTTTT. It translates to CASSTPGTNTGELFF.

The sample holds one count of this clone. The chain couples TRBV18 to TRBJ1-1; a possible D gene is TRBD1 (5 bases). This CDR3 region has 13 residues. The germline gives CDR1 KGHSH, CDR2 LQKENI. Trimming stripped 6 bases from V and 6 bases from J, with 14 bases between. The CDR3 is CASSTVQGSEAFF. The CDR3 DNA is TGTGCCAGCTCGACCGTCCAGGGCTCTGAAGCTTTCTTT.

J is TRBJ1-1 and V is TRBV3-1 (or the pseudogene TRBV3-2); D may be TRBD1 (6 bases). This CDR3 region has 14 residues. The V gene lost 2 bases and the J gene lost 0 bases, with 7 bases spanning the gap. From germline, CDR1 is LGHDT and CDR2 YNNKEL (reference sequence). In DNA form, the CDR3 reads TGTGCCAGCAGCCAACAGGGGATGAACACTGAAGCTTTCTTT. Translating gives CASSQQGMNTEAFF.

The chain carries TRBV5-1 and TRBJ2-3, with D uncertain. The germline CDR1 and CDR2 sequences are SGHRS and YFSETQ. V was trimmed by 1 base and J by 4 bases, leaving 10 bases between them. The CDR3 covers 14 residues. DNA for the CDR3: TGCGCCAGCAGCTTGAACAGATCCCCAGATACGCAGTATTTT. This encodes CASSLNRSPDTQYF.

The chain couples TRBV18 to TRBJ1-1; 7 positions match TRBD1. After removal of 6 bases from V and 3 bases from J, the junction contained 1 base not matched to a gene. The CDR3 runs to 12 residues. Germline V lookup: CDR1 KGHSH, CDR2 LQKENI. CDR3 coding DNA: TGTGCCAGCTCGGACAGGTACACTGAAGCTTTCTTT. It is translated as CASSDRYTEAFF. The complete variable domain, with remaining parts taken from reference TRBV18 and TRBJ1-1, reads NAGVMQNPRHLVRRRGQEARLRCSPMKGHSHVYWYRQLPEEGLKFMVYLQKENIIDESGMPKERFSAEFPKEGPSILRIQQVVRGDSAAYFCASSDRYTEAFFGQGTRLTVV.

This clone was recorded only once. The V call is TRBV5-1, the J call TRBJ2-7; TRBD1 matches at 8 bases. CDR3 length: 15 amino acids. Germline CDR1 and CDR2: SGHRS and YFSETQ. The V segment lost 1 base and the J segment 4 bases; nucleotides outside the gene matches: 7. This CDR3 is CASSLIGQGSYEQYF. CDR3 nucleotide sequence: TGCGCCAGCAGCTTGATTGGACAGGGTTCATACGAGCAGTACTTC.

The V and J genes are TRBV27 and TRBJ2-3; D is perhaps TRBD2 (5 bases). The V and J ends lost 2 bases and 6 bases respectively, with 18 bases between them. CDR1 is MNHEY and CDR2 is SMNVEV in the germline V gene (reference sequence). This CDR3 region has 16 residues. CDR3 sequence reads: CASSLHRGLRGDTQYF. The CDR3 DNA reads as TGTGCCAGCAGTTTACACCGGGGTCTCCGTGGGGATACGCAGTATTTT.

This clone was seen just once. The V and J genes are TRBV6-5 and TRBJ2-1; D is undetermined. The CDR3 is 12 residues long. Per the germline V gene, CDR1 is MNHEY and CDR2 is SVGAGI. The V and J ends lost 11 bases and 6 bases respectively, with 14 bases between them. This chain's CDR3 is CAGGSRRNEQFF. CDR3 nucleotides: TGTGCCGGTGGTTCTAGGCGCAATGAGCAGTTCTTC.

This clone showed up just once. The chain combines TRBV5-6 with TRBJ2-5, with D tentatively TRBD1 (5 bases). CDR1 and CDR2 from the germline V gene are SGHDT and YYEEEE. V shed 4 bases and J shed 5 bases, with 12 bases lying between them. CDR3 size: 13 residues. This chain's CDR3 is CASSGSGWETQYF. The CDR3 nucleotides read TGTGCCAGCAGCGGGTCAGGGTGGGAGACCCAGTACTTC.

This sequence joins TRBV5-4 and TRBJ1-2; 10 positions agree with TRBD1. Germline V gene lookup returns CDR1 SGHNT and CDR2 YYREEE (reference sequence). Germline trimming cut 2 bases from V and 4 bases from J; bases unmatched to any gene: 2. There are 14 residues in the CDR3. CDR3 sequence (DNA): TGTGCCAGCAGCTTAGACAGGGGGCCCTATGGCTACACCTTC. Protein: CASSLDRGPYGYTF.

The V call is TRBV19, the J call TRBJ2-3; D is ambiguous. Germline V gives CDR1 LNHDA, CDR2 SQIVND (reference sequence). This CDR3 comprises 13 residues. V shed 4 bases and J shed 4 bases, with 9 bases lying between them. CDR3 amino acids: CASSTPGPDTQYF. The CDR3 DNA sequence: TGTGCCAGTAGTACCCCTGGGCCAGATACGCAGTATTTT. Combining the CDR3 with reference TRBV19 and TRBJ2-3 gives the whole variable domain DGGITQSPKYLFRKEGQNVTLSCEQNLNHDAMYWYRQDPGQGLRLIYYSQIVNDFQKGDIAEGYSVSREKKESFPLTVTSAQKNPTAFYLCASSTPGPDTQYFGPGTRLTVL.

The chain uses TRBV19 and TRBJ1-1, with 7 bases fitting TRBD1. Looked up from germline, CDR1 is LNHDA and CDR2 is SQIVND (reference sequence). This CDR3 has 13 amino acids. J gave up 4 bases and V 8 bases, and 7 bases lay outside the gene matches. CDR3 DNA sequence: TGTGCCAGTGGCGCAGGGGGTAGCACTGAAGCTTTCTTT. Residues: CASGAGGSTEAFF.

The V gene is TRBV3-1 (or the pseudogene TRBV3-2), the J gene TRBJ1-1, with 7 nucleotides matching TRBD1. J was trimmed by 7 bases and V by 0 bases; bases with no gene match: 8. In germline, CDR1 is LGHDT, CDR2 YNNKEL (reference sequence). The CDR3 runs 15 residues. CDR3 in DNA: TGTGCCAGCAGCCAAGATCCGACAGGGCGGATTGAAGCTTTCTTT. Translating gives CASSQDPTGRIEAFF.

The chain uses TRBV6-5 and TRBJ1-1; D might be TRBD1 (6 bases). In germline, CDR1 is MNHEY, CDR2 SVGAGI. CDR3 length: 13 residues. V was clipped by 6 bases and J by 2 bases, with 10 bases between them. The CDR3 coding sequence is TGTGCCAGCAGCGGACAGAGTAACACTGAAGCTTTCTTT. Encoded protein: CASSGQSNTEAFF.

The gene calls are TRBV6-5 and TRBJ1-2; D might be TRBD1 (5 bases). Germline V gives CDR1 MNHEY, CDR2 SVGAGI. Trimming took 4 bases from V and 2 from J, leaving 17 bases between them. The CDR3 extends over 16 amino acids. In DNA form, the CDR3 reads TGTGCCAGCAGTTTATCCCCCCGGGGGGAGAACTATGGCTACACCTTC. Amino acids: CASSLSPRGENYGYTF.

The V call is TRBV19, the J call TRBJ1-5, with D possibly being TRBD1 (5 bases). The germline V gene has CDR1 LNHDA and CDR2 SQIVND (reference sequence). The V end was cut by 5 bases, the J end by 5 bases, with 10 bases between. CDR3 length equals 13 residues. In DNA form, the CDR3 reads TGTGCCAGTAGTGGGACTACTGATCAGCCCCAGCATTTT. Protein: CASSGTTDQPQHF. The full variable domain, in which reference TRBV19 and TRBJ1-5 provide the parts outside the CDR3, is DGGITQSPKYLFRKEGQNVTLSCEQNLNHDAMYWYRQDPGQGLRLIYYSQIVNDFQKGDIAEGYSVSREKKESFPLTVTSAQKNPTAFYLCASSGTTDQPQHFGDGTRLSIL.

The chain couples TRBV2 to TRBJ2-3; D is uncertain. CDR1 SNHLY and CDR2 FYNNEI come from the germline V gene. This CDR3 comprises 12 residues. V dropped 4 bases and J dropped 6 bases, with 8 bases sitting between them. The CDR3 loop is CASSGVADTQYF. In DNA form, the CDR3 reads TGTGCCAGCAGTGGAGTCGCGGATACGCAGTATTTT. The full variable domain, its missing parts supplied by reference TRBV2 and TRBJ2-3, is EPEVTQTPSHQVTQMGQEVILRCVPISNHLYFYWYRQILGQKVEFLVSFYNNEISEKSEIFDDQFSVERPDGSNFTLKIRSTKLEDSAMYFCASSGVADTQYFGPGTRLTVL.

The chain uses TRBV5-4 and TRBJ2-4; 9 nucleotides align to TRBD1. The germline V gene has CDR1 SGHNT and CDR2 YYREEE (reference sequence). The CDR3 length is 17 residues. Trimming took 0 bases from V and 10 from J; bases not matched to a gene: 14. The CDR3 nucleotides read TGTGCCAGCAGCTTGGATAGGACAGGGGCCCCGTTGGGGATTCAGTACTTC. It translates to CASSLDRTGAPLGIQYF.